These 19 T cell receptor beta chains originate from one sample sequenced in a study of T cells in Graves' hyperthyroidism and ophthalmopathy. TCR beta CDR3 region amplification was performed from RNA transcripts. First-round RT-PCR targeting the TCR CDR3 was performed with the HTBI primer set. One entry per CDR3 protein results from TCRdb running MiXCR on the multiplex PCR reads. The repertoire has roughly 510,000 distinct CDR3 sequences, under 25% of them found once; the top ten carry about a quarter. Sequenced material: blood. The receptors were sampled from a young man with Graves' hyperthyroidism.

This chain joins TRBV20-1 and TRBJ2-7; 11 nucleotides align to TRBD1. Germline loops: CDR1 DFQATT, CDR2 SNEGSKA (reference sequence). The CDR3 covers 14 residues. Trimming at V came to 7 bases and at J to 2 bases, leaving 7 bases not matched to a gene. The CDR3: CSVEWGQGAYEQYF. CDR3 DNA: TGCAGTGTTGAGTGGGGACAGGGGGCCTACGAGCAGTACTTC.

The CDR3 nucleotides are TGCGCCAGCAGCTTTCAACGAGATGGCTACACCTTC. Its translation: CASSFQRDGYTF. The genes are TRBV5-1 and TRBJ1-2; the D is unclear. V was pared by 2 bases and J by 6 bases, with 8 bases between. The CDR3 is made up of 12 amino acids. Germline lookup yields CDR1 SGHRS and CDR2 YFSETQ.

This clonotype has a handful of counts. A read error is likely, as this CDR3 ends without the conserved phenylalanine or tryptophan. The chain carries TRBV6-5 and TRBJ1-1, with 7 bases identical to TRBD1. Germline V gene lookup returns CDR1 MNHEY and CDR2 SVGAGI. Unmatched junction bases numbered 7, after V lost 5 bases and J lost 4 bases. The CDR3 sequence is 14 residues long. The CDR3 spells CASSTRQGGTEAFL. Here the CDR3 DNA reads TGTGCCAGCAGTACCCGACAGGGAGGCACTGAAGCTTTCCTT.

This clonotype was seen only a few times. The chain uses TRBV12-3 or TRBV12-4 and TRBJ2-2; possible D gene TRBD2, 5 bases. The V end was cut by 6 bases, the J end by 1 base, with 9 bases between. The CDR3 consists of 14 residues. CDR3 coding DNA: TGTGCCAGCAGGATTAGCGAGAACACCGGGGAGCTGTTTTTT. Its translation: CASRISENTGELFF.

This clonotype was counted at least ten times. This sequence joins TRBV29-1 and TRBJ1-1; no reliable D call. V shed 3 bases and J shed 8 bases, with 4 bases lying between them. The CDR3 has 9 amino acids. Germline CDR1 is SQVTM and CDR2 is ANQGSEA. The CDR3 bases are TGCAGCGTTGACTCGGAAGCTTTCTTT. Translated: CSVDSEAFF.

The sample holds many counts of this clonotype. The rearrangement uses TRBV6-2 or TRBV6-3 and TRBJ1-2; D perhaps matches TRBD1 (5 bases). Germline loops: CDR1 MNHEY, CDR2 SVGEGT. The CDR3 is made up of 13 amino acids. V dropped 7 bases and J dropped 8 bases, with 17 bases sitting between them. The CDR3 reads CASTGGTIGGYTF. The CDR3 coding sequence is TGTGCCAGCACCGGGGGGACTATAGGAGGCTACACCTTC.

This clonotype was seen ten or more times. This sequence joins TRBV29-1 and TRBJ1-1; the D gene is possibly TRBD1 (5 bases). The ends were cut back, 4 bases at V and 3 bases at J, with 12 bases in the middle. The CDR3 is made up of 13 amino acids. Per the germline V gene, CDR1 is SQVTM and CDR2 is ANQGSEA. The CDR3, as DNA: TGCAGCGTTGTTTGGGGGATGGACACTGAAGCTTTCTTT. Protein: CSVVWGMDTEAFF.

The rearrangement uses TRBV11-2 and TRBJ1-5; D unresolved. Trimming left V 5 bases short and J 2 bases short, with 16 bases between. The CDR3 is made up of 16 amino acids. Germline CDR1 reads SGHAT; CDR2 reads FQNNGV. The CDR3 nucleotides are TGTGCCAGCAGCCCCGCTCGACTGGGCCGCAATCAGCCCCAGCATTTT. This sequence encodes CASSPARLGRNQPQHF.

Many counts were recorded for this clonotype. In DNA form, the CDR3 reads TGTGCCAGCAGTTATGGGTATAGCAATCAGCCCCAGCATTTT. This encodes CASSYGYSNQPQHF. This chain joins TRBV28 and TRBJ1-5, with D hard to call. Germline loops: CDR1 MDHEN, CDR2 SYDVKM. V shed 4 bases and J shed 0 bases, with 7 bases lying between them. The CDR3 sequence is 14 residues long.

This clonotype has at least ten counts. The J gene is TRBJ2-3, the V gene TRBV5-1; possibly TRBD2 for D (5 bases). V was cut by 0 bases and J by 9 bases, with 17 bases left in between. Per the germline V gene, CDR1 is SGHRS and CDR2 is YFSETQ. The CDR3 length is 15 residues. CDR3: CASSLDSGGLQTQYF. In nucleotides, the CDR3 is TGCGCCAGCAGCTTGGATTCGGGCGGGCTCCAGACGCAGTATTTT.

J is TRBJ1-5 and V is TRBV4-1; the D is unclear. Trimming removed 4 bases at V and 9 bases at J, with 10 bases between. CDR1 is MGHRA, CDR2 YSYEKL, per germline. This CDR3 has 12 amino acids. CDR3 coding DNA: TGCGCCAGCAGCCTATCCGTCCTGCCCCAGCATTTT. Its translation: CASSLSVLPQHF.

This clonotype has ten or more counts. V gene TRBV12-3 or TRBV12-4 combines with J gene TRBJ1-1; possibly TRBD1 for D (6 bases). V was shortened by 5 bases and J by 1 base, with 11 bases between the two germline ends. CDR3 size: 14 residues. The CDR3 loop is CASSLLQGNTEAFF. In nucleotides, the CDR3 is TGTGCCAGCAGTCTCCTACAGGGGAACACTGAAGCTTTCTTT.

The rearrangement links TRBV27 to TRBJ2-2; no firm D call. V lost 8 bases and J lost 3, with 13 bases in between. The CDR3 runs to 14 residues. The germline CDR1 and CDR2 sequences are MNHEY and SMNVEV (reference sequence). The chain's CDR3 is CASRRSWDTGELFF. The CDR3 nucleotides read TGTGCCAGCCGTCGGTCATGGGACACCGGGGAGCTGTTTTTT.

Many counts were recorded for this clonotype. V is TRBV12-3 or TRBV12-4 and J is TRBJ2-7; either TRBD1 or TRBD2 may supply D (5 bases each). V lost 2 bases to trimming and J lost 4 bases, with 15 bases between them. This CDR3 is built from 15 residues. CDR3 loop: CASSLPPGPGYEQYF. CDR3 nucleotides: TGTGCCAGCAGTTTACCTCCGGGACCGGGATACGAGCAGTACTTC.

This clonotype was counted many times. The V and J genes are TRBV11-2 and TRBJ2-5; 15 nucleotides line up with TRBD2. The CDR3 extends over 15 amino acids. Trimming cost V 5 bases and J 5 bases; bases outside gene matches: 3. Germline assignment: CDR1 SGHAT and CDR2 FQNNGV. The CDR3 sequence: CASSGTSGGYETQYF. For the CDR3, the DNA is TGTGCCAGCAGCGGGACTAGCGGGGGGTATGAGACCCAGTACTTC.

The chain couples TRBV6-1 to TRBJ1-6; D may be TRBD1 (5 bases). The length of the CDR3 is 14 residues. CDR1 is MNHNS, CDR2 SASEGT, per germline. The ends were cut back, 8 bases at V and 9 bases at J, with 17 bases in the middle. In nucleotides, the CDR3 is TGTGCCAGCGGGGCACAGCATATAGGTTCACCCCTCCACTTT. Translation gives CASGAQHIGSPLHF.

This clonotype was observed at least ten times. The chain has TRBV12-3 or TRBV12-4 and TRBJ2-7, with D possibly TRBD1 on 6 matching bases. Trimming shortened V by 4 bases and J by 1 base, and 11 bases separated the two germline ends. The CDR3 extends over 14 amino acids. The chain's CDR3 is CASSYRVGSYEQYF. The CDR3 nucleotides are TGTGCCAGCAGTTACAGGGTAGGTTCCTACGAGCAGTACTTC.

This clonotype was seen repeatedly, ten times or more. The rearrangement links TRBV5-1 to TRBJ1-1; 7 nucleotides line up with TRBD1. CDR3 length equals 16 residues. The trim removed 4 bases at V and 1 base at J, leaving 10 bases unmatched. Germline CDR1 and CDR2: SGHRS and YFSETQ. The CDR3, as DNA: TGCGCCAGCAGCCGAAACGCGAACAGGGGGAACACTGAAGCTTTCTTT. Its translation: CASSRNANRGNTEAFF.

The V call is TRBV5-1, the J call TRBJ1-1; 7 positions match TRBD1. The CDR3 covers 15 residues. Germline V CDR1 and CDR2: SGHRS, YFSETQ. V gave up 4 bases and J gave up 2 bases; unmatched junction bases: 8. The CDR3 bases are TGCGCCAGCAGCAGTAGACAGGGAGGAAACACTGAAGCTTTCTTT. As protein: CASSSRQGGNTEAFF.